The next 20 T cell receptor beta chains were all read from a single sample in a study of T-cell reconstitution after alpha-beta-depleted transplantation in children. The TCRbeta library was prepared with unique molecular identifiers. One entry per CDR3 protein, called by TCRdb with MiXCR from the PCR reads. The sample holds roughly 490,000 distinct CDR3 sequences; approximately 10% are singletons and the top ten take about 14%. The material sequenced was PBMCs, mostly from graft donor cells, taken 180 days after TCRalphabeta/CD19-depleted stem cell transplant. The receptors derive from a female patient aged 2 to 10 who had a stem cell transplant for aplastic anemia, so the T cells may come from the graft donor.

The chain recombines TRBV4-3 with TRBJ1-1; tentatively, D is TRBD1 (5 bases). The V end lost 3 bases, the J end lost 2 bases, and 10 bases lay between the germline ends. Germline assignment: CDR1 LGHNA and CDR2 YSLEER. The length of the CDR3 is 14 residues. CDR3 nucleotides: TGCGCCAGCAGCCATGGGGGAAGTAACACTGAAGCTTTCTTT. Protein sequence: CASSHGGSNTEAFF.

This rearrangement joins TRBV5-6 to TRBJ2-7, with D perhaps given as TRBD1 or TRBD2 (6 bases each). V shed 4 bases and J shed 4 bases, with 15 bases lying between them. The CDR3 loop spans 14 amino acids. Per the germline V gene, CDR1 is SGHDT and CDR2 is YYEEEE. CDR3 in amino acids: CASSTGGPFYEQYF. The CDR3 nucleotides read TGTGCCAGCAGCACTGGGGGGCCGTTTTACGAGCAGTACTTC.

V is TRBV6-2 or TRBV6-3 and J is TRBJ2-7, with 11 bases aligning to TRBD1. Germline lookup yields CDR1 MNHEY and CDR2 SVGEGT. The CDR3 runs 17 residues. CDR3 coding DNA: TGTGTCAGCAGCGGGGACAGGGGGGCCGCCGGCTCCTACGAGCAGTACGTC. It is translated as CVSSGDRGAAGSYEQYV.

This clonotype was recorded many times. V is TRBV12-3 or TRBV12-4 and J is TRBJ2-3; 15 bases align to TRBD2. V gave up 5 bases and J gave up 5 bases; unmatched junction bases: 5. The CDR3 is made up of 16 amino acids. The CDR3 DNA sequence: TGTGCCAGCAGTCCGTGGACTAGCGGGGGGGGAGATACGCAGTATTTT. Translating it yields CASSPWTSGGGDTQYF.

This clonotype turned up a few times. In DNA, the CDR3 is TGTGCCAGCAGTGCGACGGGAGCTTTCTTT. It codes for CASSATGAFF. The genes are TRBV12-3 or TRBV12-4 and TRBJ1-1; D not certain. The V and J ends lost 5 bases and 10 bases respectively, with 8 bases between them. This CDR3 contains 10 residues.

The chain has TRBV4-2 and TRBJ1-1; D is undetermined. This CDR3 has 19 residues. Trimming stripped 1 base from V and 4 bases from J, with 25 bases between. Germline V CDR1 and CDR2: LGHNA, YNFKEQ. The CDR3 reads CASSQGSRLLNSLSTEAFF. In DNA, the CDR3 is TGTGCCAGCAGCCAAGGGAGCAGACTACTGAATAGTTTATCCACTGAAGCTTTCTTT.

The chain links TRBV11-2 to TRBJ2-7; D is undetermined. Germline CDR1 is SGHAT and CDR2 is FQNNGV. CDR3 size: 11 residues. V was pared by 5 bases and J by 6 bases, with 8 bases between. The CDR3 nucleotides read TGTGCCAGCAGCACCTACAGCGAGCAGTACGTC. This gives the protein CASSTYSEQYV.

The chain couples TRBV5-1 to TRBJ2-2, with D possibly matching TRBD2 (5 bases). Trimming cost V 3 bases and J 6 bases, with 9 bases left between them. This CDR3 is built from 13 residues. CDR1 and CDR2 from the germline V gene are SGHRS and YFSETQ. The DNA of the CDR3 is TGCGCCAGCAGCTCAACTAGTCCCGGGGAGCTGTTTTTT. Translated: CASSSTSPGELFF.

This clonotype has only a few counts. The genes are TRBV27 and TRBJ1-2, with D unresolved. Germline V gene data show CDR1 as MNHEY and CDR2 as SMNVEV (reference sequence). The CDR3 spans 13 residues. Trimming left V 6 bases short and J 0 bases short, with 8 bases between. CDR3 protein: CASRTSANYGYTF. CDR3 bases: TGTGCCAGCAGGACATCTGCTAACTATGGCTACACCTTC.

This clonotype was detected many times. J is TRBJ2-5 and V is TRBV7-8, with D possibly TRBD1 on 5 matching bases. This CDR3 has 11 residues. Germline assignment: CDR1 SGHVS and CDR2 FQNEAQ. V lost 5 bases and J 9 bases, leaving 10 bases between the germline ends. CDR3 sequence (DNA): TGTGCCAGCAGCCCGCGACAGTCCCAGTACTTC. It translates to CASSPRQSQYF.

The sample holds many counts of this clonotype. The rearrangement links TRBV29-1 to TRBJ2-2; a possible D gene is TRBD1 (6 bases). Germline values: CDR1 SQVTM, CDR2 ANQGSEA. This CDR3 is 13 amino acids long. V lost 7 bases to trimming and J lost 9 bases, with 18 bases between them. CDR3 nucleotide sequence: TGCAGCGCCATCATGGCTTGGGGGCGGGAGCTGTTTTTT. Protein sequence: CSAIMAWGRELFF.

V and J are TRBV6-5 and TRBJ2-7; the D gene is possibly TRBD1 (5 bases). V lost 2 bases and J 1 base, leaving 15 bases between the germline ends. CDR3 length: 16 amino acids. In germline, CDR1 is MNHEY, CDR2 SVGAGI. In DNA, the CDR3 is TGTGCCAGCAGTTACGAAATGGGTCAGGGTTCCTACGAGCAGTACGTC. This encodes CASSYEMGQGSYEQYV.

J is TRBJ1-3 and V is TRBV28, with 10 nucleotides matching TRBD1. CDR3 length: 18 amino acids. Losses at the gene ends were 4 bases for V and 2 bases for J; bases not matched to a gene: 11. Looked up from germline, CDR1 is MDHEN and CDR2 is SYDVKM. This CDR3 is CASSSYRDRGSTGNTIYF. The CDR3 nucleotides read TGTGCCAGCAGTTCCTACCGGGACAGGGGTTCTACTGGAAACACCATATATTTT.

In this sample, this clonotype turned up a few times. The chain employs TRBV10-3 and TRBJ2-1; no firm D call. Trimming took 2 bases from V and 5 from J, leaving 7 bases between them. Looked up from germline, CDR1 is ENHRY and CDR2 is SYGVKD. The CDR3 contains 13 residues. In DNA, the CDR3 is TGTGCCATCAGTGAGAAGAGCCACAATGAGCAGTTCTTC. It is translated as CAISEKSHNEQFF.

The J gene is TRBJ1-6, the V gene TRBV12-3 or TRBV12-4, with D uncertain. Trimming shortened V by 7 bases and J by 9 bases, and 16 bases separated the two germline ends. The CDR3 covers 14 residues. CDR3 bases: TGTGCCAGCATCCTAGGCAGTGAGCGTTCACCCCTCCACTTT. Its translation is CASILGSERSPLHF.

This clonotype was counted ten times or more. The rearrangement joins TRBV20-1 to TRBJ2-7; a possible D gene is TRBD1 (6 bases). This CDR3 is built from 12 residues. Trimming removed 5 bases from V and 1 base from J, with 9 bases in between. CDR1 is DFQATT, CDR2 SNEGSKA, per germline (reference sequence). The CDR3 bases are TGCAGTGCTGCCGGGACATCCTACGAGCAGTACTTC. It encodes CSAAGTSYEQYF.

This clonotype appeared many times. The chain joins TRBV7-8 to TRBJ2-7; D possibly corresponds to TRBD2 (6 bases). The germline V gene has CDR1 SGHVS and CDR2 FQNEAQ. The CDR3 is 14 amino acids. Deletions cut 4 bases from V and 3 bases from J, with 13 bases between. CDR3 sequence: CASSSGLPYYEQYV. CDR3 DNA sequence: TGTGCCAGCAGCTCGGGACTTCCCTACTACGAGCAGTACGTC.

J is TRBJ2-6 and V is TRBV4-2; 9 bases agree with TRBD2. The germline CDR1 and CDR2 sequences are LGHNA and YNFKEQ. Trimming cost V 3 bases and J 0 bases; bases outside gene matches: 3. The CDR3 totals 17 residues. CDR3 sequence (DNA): TGTGCCAGCAGCCAGGAAGCGGGGGGCTCTGGGGCCAACGTCCTGACTTTC. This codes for CASSQEAGGSGANVLTF.

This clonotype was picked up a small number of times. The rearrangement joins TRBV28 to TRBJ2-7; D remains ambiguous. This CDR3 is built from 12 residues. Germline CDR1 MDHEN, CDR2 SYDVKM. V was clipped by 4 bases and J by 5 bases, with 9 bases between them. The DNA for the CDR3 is TGTGCCAGCAGTTGGTTCGGAAACGAGCAGTACTTC. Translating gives CASSWFGNEQYF.

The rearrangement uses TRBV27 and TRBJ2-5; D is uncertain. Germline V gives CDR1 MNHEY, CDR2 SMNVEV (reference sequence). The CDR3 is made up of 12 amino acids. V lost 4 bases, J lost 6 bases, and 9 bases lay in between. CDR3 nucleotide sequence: TGTGCCAGCAGTTCTGCAGGACAGACCCAGTACTTC. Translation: CASSSAGQTQYF.